One sample yielded the 3 T cell receptor beta chains listed below, sequenced in a study of blood T cell repertoires in COVID-19. TCRdb's copy holds only in-frame clones and misses some; the assay was immunoSEQ multiplex PCR. The sample records roughly 170,000 clones, about 80% being singletons. Sequenced material: peripheral blood. Receptor source: a woman in her seventies with acute or convalescent COVID-19.

The chain recombines TRBV7-8 with TRBJ1-5, with TRBD1 as a possible D gene (6 bases). Germline V lookup: CDR1 SGHVS, CDR2 FQNEAQ. With 5 bases removed from V and 7 bases from J, the gap between germline ends came to 21 bases. CDR3 length: 16 residues. The CDR3 coding sequence is TGTGCCAGCAGCCCAAGGAACCCAGGGGAGTCGCAGCCCCAGCATTTT. Translation gives CASSPRNPGESQPQHF.

This clone occurred a few times. The chain recombines TRBV7-3 with TRBJ2-3; TRBD2 aligns across 8 bases. CDR1 and CDR2 from the germline V gene are SGHTA and FQGTGA. This CDR3 is 16 amino acids long. V shed 0 bases, J shed 5 bases, and the junction held 7 bases outside the gene matches. The CDR3: CASSLTKAGVRDTQYF. The CDR3 nucleotides are TGTGCCAGCAGCTTAACGAAAGCGGGAGTTAGAGATACGCAGTATTTT.

This clone was recorded only once. The V gene is TRBV5-4, the J gene TRBJ2-2; TRBD2 aligns across 9 bases. V lost 2 bases and J lost 0; bases outside the gene matches: 5. This CDR3 region has 17 residues. CDR1 is SGHNT, CDR2 YYREEE, per germline (reference sequence). The CDR3 DNA reads as TGTGCCAGCAGCTTCCCGGCGGGAGGGCCGAACACCGGGGAGCTGTTTTTT. It translates to CASSFPAGGPNTGELFF.